The T cell receptor beta chain described here comes from a study of response to subunit inactivated influenza vaccine (dated by TCRdb to 2017 to 2018). Background on the whole study: Deep quantitative T cell receptor repertoire profiling was used in the study to track responses to a trivalent subunit inactivated influenza vaccine.

Library creation used RT-PCR. Sequencing was carried out with an Illumina HiSeq 2500. Starting from the raw public reads, TCRdb applied fastp trimming at Q25, assembled clones with MiXCR and retained in-frame beta chains. When rows share a CDR3 protein, they turn into one entry using the most common DNA and genes. The sample table records more than 450,000 distinct CDR3 sequences; about 10% of these occur just once. Roughly 10% of the sample comes from the top ten. From V the trimming removes 4 bases and from J it removes 0 bases, while the gene matches leave 5 bases of the junction unaccounted for. The CDR3, from cysteine to phenylalanine, totals 15 residues. The kept DNA is CDR3 alone, 45 bases in frame from the first base. Based on the germline V gene, the CDR1 and CDR2 sequences are SGHTA and FQGNSA. A remark on this clonotype: Its specific antigen is unknown. No base quality values were provided; no much bigger clone lies one nucleotide off.

Results the study describes overall, beyond this receptor: The authors proposed that each seasonal influenza vaccination may bring in only a limited number of new T cells.

The rearranged segments are TRBV7-2 and TRBJ2-5; 7 bases in between match TRBD2. The clonotype was recovered from a man aged 45-65 years who received an inactivated influenza vaccine. Donor details come from another sample of the same person, matched by shared clones. The sample here was PBMCs from blood, taken on the day of vaccination. The base sequence is TGTGCCAGCAGCTCGAGTGGGACTAACCAAGAGACCCAGTACTTC. It translates as CASSSSGTNQETQYF. Here the CDR3 is joined to the reference TRBV7-2 and TRBJ2-5 genes, and the full variable domain is: GAGVSQSPSNKVTEKGKDVELRCDPISGHTALYWYRQSLGQGLEFLIYFQGNSAPDKSGLPSDRFSAERTGGSVSTLTIQRTQQEDSAVYLCASSSSGTNQETQYFGPGTRLLVL.